This TCR beta chain was recovered during a study of cytomegalovirus exposure and HLA in healthy donors. As for the study in general: Prior work identified some 120 million unique TCR beta sequences in roughly 190 million T cells. Whole-study results and caveats: Segments of the TCR beta V type were, in most cases, productive about 90% or about 30% of the time in an earlier analysis. Association of approximately 16,000 TCR beta sequences with HLA alleles was found at 0.05 false discovery rate in a later analysis. Associated with cytomegalovirus, according to the listing, were 150 to 200 TCR beta chains.

A remark on this clone: Its target is not known.

Primers for the PCR totalled 60 Vbeta and 13 Jbeta. Clones were read by immunoSEQ multiplex PCR, and TCRdb kept only the in-frame ones, dropping some. The sample consists of 150,000 to 200,000 clones, around 86% of them appearing once. The sequenced sample consisted of PBMCs. The receptor was derived from a woman younger than 30 in good health and CMV-seronegative.

The CDR3 nucleotides read TGTGCCAGTTCCTTGGACAGGGGGTTAGGTGGCTACACCTTC. It specifies CASSLDRGLGGYTF. The rearrangement uses TRBV19 and TRBJ1-2; 10 bases line up with TRBD1. Germline V gene sequence: CDR1 LNHDA, CDR2 SQIVND (reference sequence). V lost 8 bases to trimming and J lost 7 bases; unmatched junction nucleotides: 10. CDR3 length equals 14 residues.